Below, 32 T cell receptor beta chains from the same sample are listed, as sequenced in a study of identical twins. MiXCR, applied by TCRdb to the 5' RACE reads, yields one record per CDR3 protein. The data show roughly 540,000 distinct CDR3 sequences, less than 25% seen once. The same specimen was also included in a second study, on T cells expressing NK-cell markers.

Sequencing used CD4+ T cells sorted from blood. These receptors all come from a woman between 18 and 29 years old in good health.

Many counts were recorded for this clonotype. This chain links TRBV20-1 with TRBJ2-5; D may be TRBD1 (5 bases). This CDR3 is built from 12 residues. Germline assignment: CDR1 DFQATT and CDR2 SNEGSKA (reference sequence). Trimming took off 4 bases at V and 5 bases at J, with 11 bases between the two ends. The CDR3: CSATGPGETQYF. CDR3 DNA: TGCAGTGCTACAGGGCCCGGGGAGACCCAGTACTTC.

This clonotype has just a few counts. CDR3 coding DNA: TGTGCCAGCAGCCGGGACAGCCAGACTACACCCTACTTC. Encoded protein: CASSRDSQTTPYF. V usage is TRBV7-9 and J usage is TRBJ2-7; the match to TRBD1 covers 7 bases. The ends lost 5 bases at V and 13 bases at J; junction bases unmatched: 14. This CDR3 region has 13 residues. Looked up from germline, CDR1 is SEHNR and CDR2 is FQNEAQ (reference sequence).

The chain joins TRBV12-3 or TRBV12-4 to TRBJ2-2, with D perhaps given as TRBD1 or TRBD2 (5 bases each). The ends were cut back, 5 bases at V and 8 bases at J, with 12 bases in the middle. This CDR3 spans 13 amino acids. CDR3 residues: CASSRDLGGELFF. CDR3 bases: TGTGCCAGCAGTCGGGACCTTGGGGGGGAGCTGTTTTTT.

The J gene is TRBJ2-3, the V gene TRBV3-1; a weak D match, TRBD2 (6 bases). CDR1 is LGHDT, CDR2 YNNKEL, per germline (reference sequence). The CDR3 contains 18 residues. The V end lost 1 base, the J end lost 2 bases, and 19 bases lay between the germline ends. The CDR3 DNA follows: TGTGCCAGCAGCCAAGTTGGCGCGGGGCGGGATTACACAGATACGCAGTATTTT. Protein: CASSQVGAGRDYTDTQYF.

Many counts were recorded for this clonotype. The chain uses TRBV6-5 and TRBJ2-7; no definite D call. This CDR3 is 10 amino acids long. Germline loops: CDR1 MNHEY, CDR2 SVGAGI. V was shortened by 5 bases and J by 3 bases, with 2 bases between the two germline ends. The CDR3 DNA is TGTGCCAGCAGTCACTACGAGCAGTACTTC. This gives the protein CASSHYEQYF.

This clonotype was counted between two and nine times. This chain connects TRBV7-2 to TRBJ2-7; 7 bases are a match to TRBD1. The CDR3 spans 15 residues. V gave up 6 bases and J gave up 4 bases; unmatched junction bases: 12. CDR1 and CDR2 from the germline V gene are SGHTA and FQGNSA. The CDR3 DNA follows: TGTGCCAGCAGATTTGCGACAGGGTTATTATACGAGCAGTACTTC. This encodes CASRFATGLLYEQYF. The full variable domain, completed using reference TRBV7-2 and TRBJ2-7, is GAGVSQSPSNKVTEKGKDVELRCDPISGHTALYWYRQSLGQGLEFLIYFQGNSAPDKSGLPSDRFSAERTGGSVSTLTIQRTQQEDSAVYLCASRFATGLLYEQYFGPGTRLTVT.

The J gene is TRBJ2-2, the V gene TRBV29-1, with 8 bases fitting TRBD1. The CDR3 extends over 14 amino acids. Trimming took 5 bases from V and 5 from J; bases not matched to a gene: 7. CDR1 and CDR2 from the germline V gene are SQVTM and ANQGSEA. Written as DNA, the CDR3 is TGCAGCGTTCAGGGGGCCGGAATAACCGGGGAGCTGTTTTTT. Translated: CSVQGAGITGELFF.

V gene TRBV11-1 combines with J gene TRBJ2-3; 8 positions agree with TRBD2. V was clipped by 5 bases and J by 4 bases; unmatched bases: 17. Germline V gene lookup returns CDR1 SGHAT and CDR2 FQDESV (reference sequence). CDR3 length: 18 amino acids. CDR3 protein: CASSPDLRLAIKADTQYF. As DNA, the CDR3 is TGTGCCAGCAGCCCAGACCTCAGACTAGCGATTAAGGCAGATACGCAGTATTTT.

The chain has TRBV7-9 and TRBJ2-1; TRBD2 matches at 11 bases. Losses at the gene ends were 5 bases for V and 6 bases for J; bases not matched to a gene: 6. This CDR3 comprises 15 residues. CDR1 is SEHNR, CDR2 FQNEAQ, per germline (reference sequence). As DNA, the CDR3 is TGTGCCAGCAGCAGATCTAGCGGGGGGTCCAATGAGCAGTTCTTC. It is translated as CASSRSSGGSNEQFF.

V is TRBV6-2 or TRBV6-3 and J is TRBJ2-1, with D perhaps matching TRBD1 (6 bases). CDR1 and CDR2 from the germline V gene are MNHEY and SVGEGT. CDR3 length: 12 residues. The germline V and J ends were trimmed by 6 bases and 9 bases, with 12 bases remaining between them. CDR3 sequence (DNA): TGTGCCAGCAGCCTGGGGGCCGTTGAGCAGTTCTTC. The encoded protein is CASSLGAVEQFF.

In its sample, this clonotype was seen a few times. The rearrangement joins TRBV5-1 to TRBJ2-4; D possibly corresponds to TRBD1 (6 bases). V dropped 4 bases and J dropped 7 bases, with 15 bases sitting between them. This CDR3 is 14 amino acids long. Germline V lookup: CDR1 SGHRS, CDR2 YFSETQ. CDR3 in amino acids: CASSAEWGQNIQYF. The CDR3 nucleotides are TGCGCCAGCAGCGCAGAATGGGGGCAGAACATTCAGTACTTC.

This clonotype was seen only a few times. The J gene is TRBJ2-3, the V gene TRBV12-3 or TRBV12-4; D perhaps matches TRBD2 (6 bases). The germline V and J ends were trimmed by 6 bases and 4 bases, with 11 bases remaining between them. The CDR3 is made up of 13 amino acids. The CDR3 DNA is TGTGCCAGCAGGGTCGAGCGGGCAGATACGCAGTATTTT. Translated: CASRVERADTQYF.

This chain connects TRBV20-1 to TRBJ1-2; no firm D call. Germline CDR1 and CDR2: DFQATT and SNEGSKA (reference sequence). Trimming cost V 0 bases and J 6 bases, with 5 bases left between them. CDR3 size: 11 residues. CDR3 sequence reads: CSARDRNGYTF. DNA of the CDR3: TGCAGTGCTAGAGACCGTAATGGCTACACCTTC.

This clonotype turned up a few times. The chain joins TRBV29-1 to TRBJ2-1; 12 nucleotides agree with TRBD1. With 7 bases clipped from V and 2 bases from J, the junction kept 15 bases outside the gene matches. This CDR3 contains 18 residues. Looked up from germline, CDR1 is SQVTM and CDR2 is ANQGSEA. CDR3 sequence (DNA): TGCAGCGCTCGACCGGGACAGGGGGCCCCCGGGGCCTACAATGAGCAGTTCTTC. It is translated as CSARPGQGAPGAYNEQFF.

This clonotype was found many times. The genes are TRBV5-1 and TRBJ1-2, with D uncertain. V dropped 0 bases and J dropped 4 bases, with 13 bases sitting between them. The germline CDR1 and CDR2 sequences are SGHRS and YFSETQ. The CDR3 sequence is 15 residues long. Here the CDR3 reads CASSLAGRRSYGYTF. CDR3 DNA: TGCGCCAGCAGCTTGGCCGGCAGGCGGTCCTATGGCTACACCTTC.

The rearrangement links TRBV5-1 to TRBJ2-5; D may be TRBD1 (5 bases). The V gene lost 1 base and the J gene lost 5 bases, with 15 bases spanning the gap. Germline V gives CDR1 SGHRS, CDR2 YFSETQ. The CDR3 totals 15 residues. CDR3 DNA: TGCGCCAGCAGCTTGAATTTGGGGCTCGCGGAGACCCAGTACTTC. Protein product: CASSLNLGLAETQYF.

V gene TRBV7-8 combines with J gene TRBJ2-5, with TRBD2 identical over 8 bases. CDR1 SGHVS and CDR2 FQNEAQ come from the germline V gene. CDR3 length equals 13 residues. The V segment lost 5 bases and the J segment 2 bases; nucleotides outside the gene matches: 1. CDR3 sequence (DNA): TGTGCCAGCAGCGAGCGGGGGCAAGAGACCCAGTACTTC. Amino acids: CASSERGQETQYF. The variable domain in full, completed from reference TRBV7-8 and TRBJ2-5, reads GAGVSQSPRYKVAKRGQDVALRCDPISGHVSLFWYQQALGQGPEFLTYFQNEAQLDKSGLPSDRFFAERPEGSVSTLKIQRTQQEDSAVYLCASSERGQETQYFGPGTRLLVL.

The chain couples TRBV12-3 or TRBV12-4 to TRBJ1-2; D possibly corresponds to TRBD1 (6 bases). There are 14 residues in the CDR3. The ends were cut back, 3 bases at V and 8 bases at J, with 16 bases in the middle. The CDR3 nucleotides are TGTGCCAGCAGTTTTTTGGGGGGCGCGGGGGGCTACACCTTC. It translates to CASSFLGGAGGYTF.

The chain's CDR3 is CASIPGTSYGTQYF. Written as DNA, the CDR3 is TGTGCCAGCATCCCCGGGACTAGCTACGGTACGCAGTATTTT. This chain joins TRBV12-3 or TRBV12-4 and TRBJ2-3; 9 positions match TRBD2. Germline trimming cut 7 bases from V and 8 bases from J; bases unmatched to any gene: 10. This CDR3 is built from 14 residues.

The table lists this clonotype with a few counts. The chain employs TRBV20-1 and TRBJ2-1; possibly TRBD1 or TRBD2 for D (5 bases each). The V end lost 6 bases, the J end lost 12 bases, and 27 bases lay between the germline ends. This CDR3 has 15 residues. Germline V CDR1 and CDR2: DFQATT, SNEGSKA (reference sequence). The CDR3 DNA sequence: TGCAGTGCAGCTCCCGGGGCCCGTCGGGGCGTCGTGCAGTTCTTC. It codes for CSAAPGARRGVVQFF.

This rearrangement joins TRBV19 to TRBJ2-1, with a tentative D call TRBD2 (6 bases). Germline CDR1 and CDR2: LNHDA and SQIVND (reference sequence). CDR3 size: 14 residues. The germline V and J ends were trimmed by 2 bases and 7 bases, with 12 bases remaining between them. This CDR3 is CASSIQRVVNEQFF. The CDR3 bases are TGTGCCAGTAGTATACAGCGGGTCGTAAATGAGCAGTTCTTC. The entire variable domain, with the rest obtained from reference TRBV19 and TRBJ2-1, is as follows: DGGITQSPKYLFRKEGQNVTLSCEQNLNHDAMYWYRQDPGQGLRLIYYSQIVNDFQKGDIAEGYSVSREKKESFPLTVTSAQKNPTAFYLCASSIQRVVNEQFFGPGTRLTVL.

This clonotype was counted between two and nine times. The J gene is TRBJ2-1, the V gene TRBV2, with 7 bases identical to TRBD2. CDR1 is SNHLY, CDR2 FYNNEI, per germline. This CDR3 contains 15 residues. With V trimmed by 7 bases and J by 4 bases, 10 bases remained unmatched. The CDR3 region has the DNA TGTGCCAGCAAGCGGGACGAGGGAGGATACAATGAGCAGTTCTTC. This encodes CASKRDEGGYNEQFF.

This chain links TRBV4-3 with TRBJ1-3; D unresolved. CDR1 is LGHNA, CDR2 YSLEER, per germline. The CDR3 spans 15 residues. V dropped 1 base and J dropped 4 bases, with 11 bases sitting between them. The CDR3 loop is CASSQAGSAGNTIYF. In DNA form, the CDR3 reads TGCGCCAGCAGCCAAGCGGGATCGGCCGGAAACACCATATATTTT.

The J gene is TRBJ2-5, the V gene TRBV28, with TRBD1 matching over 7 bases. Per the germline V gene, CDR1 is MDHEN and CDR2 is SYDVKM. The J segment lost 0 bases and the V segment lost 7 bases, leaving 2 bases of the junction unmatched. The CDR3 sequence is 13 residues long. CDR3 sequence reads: CASTGQYQETQYF. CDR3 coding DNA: TGTGCCAGCACGGGACAGTACCAAGAGACCCAGTACTTC.

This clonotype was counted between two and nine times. CDR3 sequence (DNA): TGCGCCAGCAGCCAAGTTGCGACCACCGGGGAGCTGTTTTTT. This codes for CASSQVATTGELFF. The V and J genes are TRBV4-3 and TRBJ2-2; D is unresolved. Trimming took off 1 base at V and 4 bases at J, with 7 bases between the two ends. Per the germline V gene, CDR1 is LGHNA and CDR2 is YSLEER. This CDR3 is built from 14 residues.

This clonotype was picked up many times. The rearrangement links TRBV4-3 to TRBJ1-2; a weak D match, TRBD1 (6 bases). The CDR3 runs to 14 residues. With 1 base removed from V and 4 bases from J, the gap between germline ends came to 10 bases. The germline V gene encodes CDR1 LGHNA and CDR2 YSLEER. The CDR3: CASSQARGAYGYTF. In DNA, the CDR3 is TGCGCCAGCAGCCAAGCGAGGGGGGCCTATGGCTACACCTTC.

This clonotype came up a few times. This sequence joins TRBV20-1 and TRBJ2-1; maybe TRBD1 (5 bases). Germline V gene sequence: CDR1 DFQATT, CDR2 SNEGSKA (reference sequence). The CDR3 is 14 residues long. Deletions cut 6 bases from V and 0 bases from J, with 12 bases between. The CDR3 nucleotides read TGCAGTGCCCAGGGCCGGAGCTCCTACAATGAGCAGTTCTTC. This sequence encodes CSAQGRSSYNEQFF.

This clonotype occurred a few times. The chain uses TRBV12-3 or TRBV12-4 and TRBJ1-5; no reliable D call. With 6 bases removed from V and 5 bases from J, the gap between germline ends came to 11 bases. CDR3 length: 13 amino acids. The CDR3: CASSLRRYQPQHF. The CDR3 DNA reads TGTGCCAGCAGCCTCCGCCGCTATCAGCCCCAGCATTTT.

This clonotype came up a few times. The CDR3 DNA sequence: TGCAGCGGGGAGGGGGCCTATGGCTACACCTTC. It translates to CSGEGAYGYTF. V and J are TRBV29-1 and TRBJ1-2, with TRBD1 matching 7 bases. CDR3 length equals 11 residues. V lost 7 bases, J lost 4 bases, and 3 bases stayed unmatched. Per germline, CDR1 SQVTM and CDR2 ANQGSEA.

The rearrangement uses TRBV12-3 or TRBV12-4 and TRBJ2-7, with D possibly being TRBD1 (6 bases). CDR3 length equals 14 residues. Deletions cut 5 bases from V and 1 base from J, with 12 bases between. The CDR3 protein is CASSIRGPSYEQYF. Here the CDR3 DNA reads TGTGCCAGCAGTATCAGGGGCCCGTCCTACGAGCAGTACTTC.

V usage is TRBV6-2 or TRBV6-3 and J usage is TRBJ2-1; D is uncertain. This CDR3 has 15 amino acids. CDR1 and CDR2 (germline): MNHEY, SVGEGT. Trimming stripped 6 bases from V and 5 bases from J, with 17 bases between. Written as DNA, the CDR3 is TGTGCCAGCAGCCTCCCCCGGAGTAGAAACAATGAGCAGTTCTTC. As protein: CASSLPRSRNNEQFF.

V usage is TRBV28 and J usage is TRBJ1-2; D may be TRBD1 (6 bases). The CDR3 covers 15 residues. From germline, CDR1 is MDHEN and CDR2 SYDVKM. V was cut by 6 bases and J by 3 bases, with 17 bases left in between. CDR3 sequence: CASSTTGYGDYGYTF. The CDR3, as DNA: TGTGCCAGCAGCACTACAGGGTACGGGGACTATGGCTACACCTTC.